Presented here are 7 T cell receptor beta chains from one specimen sequenced in a study of T cells in Graves' hyperthyroidism and ophthalmopathy. The TCR beta CDR3 regions underwent amplification using RNA transcripts as the source. TCR CDR3 underwent first-round RT-PCR with the HTBI primer set. Using its own MiXCR run on the multiplex PCR reads, TCRdb lists one record per CDR3 protein. In the table there are more than 550,000 distinct CDR3 sequences, just under 45% of which are singletons. Sequencing was performed on peripheral blood or thyroid tissue (not recorded which). These receptor sequences come from an adult man with Graves' disease, either hyperthyroidism or ophthalmopathy (not recorded which).

The sample holds many counts of this clonotype. This rearrangement joins TRBV7-2 to TRBJ1-5; 8 positions match TRBD1. After removal of 5 bases from V and 11 bases from J, the junction contained 8 bases not matched to a gene. Germline V gene sequence: CDR1 SGHTA, CDR2 FQGNSA. The CDR3 loop spans 13 amino acids. CDR3: CASSEDRDGTQHF. Here the CDR3 DNA reads TGTGCCAGCAGCGAGGACAGGGACGGGACCCAGCATTTT.

The genes are TRBV29-1 and TRBJ1-2; D call uncertain. V was pared by 8 bases and J by 4 bases, with 11 bases between. The CDR3 is 11 amino acids. From germline, CDR1 is SQVTM and CDR2 ANQGSEA. CDR3 sequence reads: CSLEAVYGYTF. DNA of the CDR3: TGCAGCTTGGAGGCAGTCTATGGCTACACCTTC.

The chain is built from TRBV29-1 and TRBJ1-2; the D is unclear. The CDR3 totals 13 residues. V lost 3 bases to trimming and J lost 4 bases, with 12 bases between them. Germline CDR1 reads SQVTM; CDR2 reads ANQGSEA. Here the CDR3 reads CSVDPTLTYGYTF. For the CDR3, the DNA is TGCAGCGTTGACCCCACACTCACCTATGGCTACACCTTC.

The chain carries TRBV5-6 and TRBJ1-2; unclear D gene. Trimming removed 2 bases at V and 1 base at J, with 6 bases between. The CDR3 totals 13 residues. Per germline, CDR1 SGHDT and CDR2 YYEEEE. The CDR3 protein is CASSLSVNYGYTF. CDR3 nucleotides: TGTGCCAGCAGCTTATCAGTTAACTATGGCTACACCTTC.

The chain links TRBV6-6 to TRBJ2-5; tentatively, D is TRBD2 (7 bases). This CDR3 contains 17 residues. CDR1 MNHNY and CDR2 SVGAGI come from the germline V gene (reference sequence). With 5 bases removed from V and 5 bases from J, the gap between germline ends came to 24 bases. The chain's CDR3 is CASSQGRSGGSRETQYF. The CDR3 nucleotides are TGTGCCAGCAGTCAAGGGCGCTCGGGGGGCAGCCGGGAGACCCAGTACTTC.

This clonotype has at least ten counts. The rearrangement uses TRBV7-2 and TRBJ1-3, with D possibly TRBD1 on 5 matching bases. Germline V lookup: CDR1 SGHTA, CDR2 FQGNSA. This CDR3 is built from 14 residues. V was cut by 3 bases and J by 8 bases, with 14 bases left in between. The CDR3 loop reads CASSLQGSVDTIYF. In nucleotides, the CDR3 is TGTGCCAGCAGCTTGCAGGGCTCTGTTGACACCATATATTTT.

The chain joins TRBV14 to TRBJ1-2; D gene ambiguous. The CDR3 covers 18 residues. Germline loops: CDR1 SGHDN, CDR2 FVKESK. Trimming took 2 bases from V and 8 from J, leaving 27 bases between them. The CDR3 is CASSQSVHSGVKARGYTF. The CDR3 region has the DNA TGTGCCAGCAGCCAATCGGTACATTCTGGGGTCAAGGCGAGAGGCTACACCTTC.